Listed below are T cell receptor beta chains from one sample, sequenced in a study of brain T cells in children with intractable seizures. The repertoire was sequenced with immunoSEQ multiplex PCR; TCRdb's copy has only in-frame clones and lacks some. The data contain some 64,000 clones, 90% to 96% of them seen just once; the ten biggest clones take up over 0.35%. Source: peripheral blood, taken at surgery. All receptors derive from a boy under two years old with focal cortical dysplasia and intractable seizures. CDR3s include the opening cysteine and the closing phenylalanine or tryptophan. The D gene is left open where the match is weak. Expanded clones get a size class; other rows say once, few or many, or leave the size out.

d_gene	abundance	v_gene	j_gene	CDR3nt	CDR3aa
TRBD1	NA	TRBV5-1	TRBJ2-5	TGCGCCAGCAGCTTGAACAGGGGGGACGGGACCCAGTACTTC	CASSLNRGDGTQYF
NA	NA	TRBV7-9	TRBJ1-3	TGTGCCAGCAGCTTAACCGGACAGTTCTCTGGAAACACCATATATTTT	CASSLTGQFSGNTIYF
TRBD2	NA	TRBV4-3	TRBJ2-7	TGCGCCAGCAGCCAAGATCTAGCTAGCGGGAGCTACGAGCAGTACTTC	CASSQDLASGSYEQYF
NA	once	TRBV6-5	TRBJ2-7	TGTGCCAGCAGACAGTCGGGGGGCGGAGAGCAGTACTTC	CASRQSGGGEQYF
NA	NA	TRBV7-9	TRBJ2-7	TGTGCCAGCAGCTTAAGAGCCTACGAGCAGTACTTC	CASSLRAYEQYF
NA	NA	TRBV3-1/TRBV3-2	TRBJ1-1	TGTGCCAGCAGACCCACGGCTCTTCAGAACACTGAAGCTTTCTTT	CASRPTALQNTEAFF
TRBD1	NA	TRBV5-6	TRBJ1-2	TGTGCCAGCAGCTTGGAGATTCGGACAGGGGGCTATGGCTACACCTTC	CASSLEIRTGGYGYTF
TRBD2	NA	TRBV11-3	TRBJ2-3	TGTGCCAGCAGCTTAGGAGGGCCAGCGGGGGTAGATACGCAGTATTTT	CASSLGGPAGVDTQYF
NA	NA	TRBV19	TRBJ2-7	TGTGCCAGTAGCCCAAAAATCTTCAGGGTGTTGGCGTACGAGCAGTACTTC	CASSPKIFRVLAYEQYF
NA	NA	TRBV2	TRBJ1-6	TGTGCCAGCAGTGAAGCAAGAGGGGGTGATTCACCCCTCCACTTT	CASSEARGGDSPLHF
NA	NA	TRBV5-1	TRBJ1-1	TGCGCCAGCAGCTTGGCGGGGAGTGACACTGAAGCTTTCTTT	CASSLAGSDTEAFF
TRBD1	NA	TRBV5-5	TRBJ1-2	TGTGCCAGCAGCTTGCAGGGGGGCGGCTACACCTTC	CASSLQGGGYTF
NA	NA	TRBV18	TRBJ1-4	TGTGCCAGCTCACCAAGTCCGGGACAAGCTAATGAAAAACTGTTTTTT	CASSPSPGQANEKLFF
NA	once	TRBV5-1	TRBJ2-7	TGCGCCAGCAGCTTGATAAGCGGGTTCCCTCACACCTACGAGCAGTACTTC	CASSLISGFPHTYEQYF
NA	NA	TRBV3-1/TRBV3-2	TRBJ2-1	TGTGCCAGCAGCCAAGTAAGGGCTTCCGGTGAGCAGTTCTTC	CASSQVRASGEQFF
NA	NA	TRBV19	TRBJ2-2	TGTGCCAGTAGTATACGAGGGAACACCGGGGAGCTGTTTTTT	CASSIRGNTGELFF
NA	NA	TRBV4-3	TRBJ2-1	TGCGCCAGCAGCCCTTCCAGGTGGCGGGAATACAATGAGCAGTTCTTC	CASSPSRWREYNEQFF
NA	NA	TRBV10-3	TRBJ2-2	TGTGCCATCAGCCTGCCGGGCGGGGAGCTGTTTTTT	CAISLPGGELFF
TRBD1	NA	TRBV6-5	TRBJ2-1	TGTGCCAGCAGTATGACAGGGTACAATGAGCAGTTCTTC	CASSMTGYNEQFF
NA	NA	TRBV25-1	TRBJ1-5	TGTGCCAGCAGTGAATATGGGGACAGCAATCAGCCCCAGCATTTT	CASSEYGDSNQPQHF
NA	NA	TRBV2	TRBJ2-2	TGTGCCAGCAGTGAACTGAAGAACACCGGGGAGCTGTTTTTT	CASSELKNTGELFF
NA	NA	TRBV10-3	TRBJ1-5	TGTGCCATCCGCAACAGCGGGGGGGGCAATCAGCCCCAGCATTTT	CAIRNSGGGNQPQHF
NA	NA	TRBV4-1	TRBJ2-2	TGCGCCAGCAGCTTGAGCGAGTTGGCGGAAGGTGTCACCGGGGAGCTGTTTTTT	CASSLSELAEGVTGELFF
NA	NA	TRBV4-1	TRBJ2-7	TGCGCCAGCAGCCAAGCGGAACGGGGGCCCTACGAGCAGTACTTC	CASSQAERGPYEQYF
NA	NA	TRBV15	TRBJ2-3	TGTGCCACCAGCAGAGATGTCTTCACAGATACGCAGTATTTT	CATSRDVFTDTQYF
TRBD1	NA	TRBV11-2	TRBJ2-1	TGTGCCAGCAGGGGGACAGGGCCCCCCTCCTACAATGAGCAGTTCTTC	CASRGTGPPSYNEQFF
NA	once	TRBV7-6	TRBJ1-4	TGTGCCAGCAGCTTAGAGGAGCAGGCCAATGAAAAACTGTTTTTT	CASSLEEQANEKLFF
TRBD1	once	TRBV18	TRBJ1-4	TGTGCCAGCTCACCTTTTCTGGCGCGACAGGGTACTGAAAAACTGTTTTTT	CASSPFLARQGTEKLFF
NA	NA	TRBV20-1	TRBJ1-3	TGCAGTGCTAGAGTGGGAAACACCATATATTTT	CSARVGNTIYF
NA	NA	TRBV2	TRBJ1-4	TGTGCCAGCAACCGAGACAAGTATTATGAAAAACTGTTTTTT	CASNRDKYYEKLFF
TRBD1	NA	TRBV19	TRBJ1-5	TGTGCCAGTACCTGGATAGCAGGGACAGATCAGCCCCAGCATTTT	CASTWIAGTDQPQHF
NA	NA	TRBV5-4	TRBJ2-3	TGTGCCAGCAGCCGGTCAGGAGGGCCTGCAGATACGCAGTATTTT	CASSRSGGPADTQYF
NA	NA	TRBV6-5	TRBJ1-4	TGTGCCAGCAGTACCATCGGGACAACCCTTTTT	CASSTIGTTLF
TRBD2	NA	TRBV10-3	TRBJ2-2	TGTGCCATCAGTGAACTAGCGGGGACCGGGGAGCTGTTTTTT	CAISELAGTGELFF
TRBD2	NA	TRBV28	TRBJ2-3	TGTGCCAGCAGTTATATGTTGTCAGGAGGACTAGCGGGGAGGAGGACGCAGTATTTT	CASSYMLSGGLAGRRTQYF